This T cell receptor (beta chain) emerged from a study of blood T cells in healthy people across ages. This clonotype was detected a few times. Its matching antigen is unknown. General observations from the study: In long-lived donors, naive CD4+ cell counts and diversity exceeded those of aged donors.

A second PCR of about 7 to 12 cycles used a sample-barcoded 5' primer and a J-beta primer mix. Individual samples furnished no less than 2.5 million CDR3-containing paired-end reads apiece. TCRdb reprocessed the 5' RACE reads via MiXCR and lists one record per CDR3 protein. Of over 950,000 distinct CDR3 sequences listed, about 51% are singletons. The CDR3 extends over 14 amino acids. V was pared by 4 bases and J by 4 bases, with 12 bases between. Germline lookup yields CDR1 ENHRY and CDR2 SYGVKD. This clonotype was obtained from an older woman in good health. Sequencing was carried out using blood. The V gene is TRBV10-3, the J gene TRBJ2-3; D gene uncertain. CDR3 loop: CAISGPLGSDTQYF. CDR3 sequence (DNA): TGTGCCATCAGTGGACCCCTTGGGTCAGATACGCAGTATTTT.